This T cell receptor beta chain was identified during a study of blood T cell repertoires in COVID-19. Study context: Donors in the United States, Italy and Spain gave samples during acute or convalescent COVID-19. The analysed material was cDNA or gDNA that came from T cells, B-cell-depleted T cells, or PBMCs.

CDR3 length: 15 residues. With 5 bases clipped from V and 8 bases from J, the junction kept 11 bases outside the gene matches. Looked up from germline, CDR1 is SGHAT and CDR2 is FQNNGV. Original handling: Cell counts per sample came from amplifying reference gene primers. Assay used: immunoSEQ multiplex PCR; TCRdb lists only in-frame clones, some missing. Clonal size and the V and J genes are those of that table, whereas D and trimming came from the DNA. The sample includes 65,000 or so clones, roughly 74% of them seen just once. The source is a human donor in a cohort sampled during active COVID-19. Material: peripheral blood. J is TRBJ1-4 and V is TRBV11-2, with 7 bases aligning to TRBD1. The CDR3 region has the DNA TGTGCCAGCAGCCCACAACAGGGGTTGCGGGAAAAACTGTTTTTT. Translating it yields CASSPQQGLREKLFF.